The present entry profiles one T cell receptor beta chain with its context. The antigen it binds to is not known. Being one base from a much bigger clone, this may be a read error. These data originate in a study of blood T cells in healthy people across ages (dated by TCRdb to about 2015). Regarding the study in general: Template switching captured roughly one uniquely barcoded TCR beta cDNA molecule per two T cells in model experiments. The study measured age-related changes in TCR beta repertoire diversity using deep sequencing normalized with unique cDNA molecular identifiers. Four age groups were formed from the donors: young (average around 15 years), middle-aged (approximately 40), aged (more than 55) and long-lived (roughly 81). Donors of different ages were randomly distributed across sequencing lanes to avoid experimental bias. For two donors (one aged 18 to 30 and one aged 80 or older), the study analyzed two additional independent replicas of 1 million unique cDNA reads from the same blood draw.

Library construction relied on 5' RACE. Sequencing was performed on an Illumina HiSeq 2500. A second PCR of roughly 6 to 11 cycles was run with a J-beta primer mix and a sample-barcoded 5' primer. A unique molecular identifier was introduced onto each TCR beta cDNA molecule by a template-switch 5' adaptor carrying 12 random nucleotides. At least 2.5 million CDR3-containing paired-end reads were obtained from each sample. The Mint cDNA synthesis kit, primed by a TRBC-specific oligonucleotide, was used to synthesize first-strand cDNA from all RNA. Following uracil-DNA glycosylase treatment, all cDNA underwent a first 18-cycle PCR with the universal primers M1SS and BC2_uni_R. For the original study's pipeline: Each sample was normalized by randomly selecting 1 million high-quality reads, each carrying a distinct molecular identifier. Instead of being binned into consensus sequences, reads that shared molecular identifiers were thrown out. MiTCR, set to a Q25 quality threshold and the strictest error-elimination algorithm, was used for CDR3 identification, clonotype clustering and error correction. A nonparametric unseen species model with Euler transformation was used to estimate a lower bound on total TCR beta diversity. Through fastp at Q25 and MiXCR, TCRdb rebuilt clones from the public reads, retaining in-frame beta chains. A single entry per CDR3 protein holds the most common genes and DNA from its merged rows. TCRdb's processing, not the authors' own work, is the source of the V and J calls. Present in this sample are hundreds of thousands of distinct CDR3 sequences, 52% of which were seen just once. The ten largest clones add up to 45% to 60% of the sample.

Overall results and qualifications from the work: There was a strong correlation between observed TCR beta diversity and the percentage of naive T cells measured by flow cytometry. Because donor CMV infection status was unknown, age-related changes in expanded clonotypes were potentially confounded. Observed TCR beta diversity per million T cells fell roughly linearly with age, and a significant reduction was already apparent by age about 36. Since profiling was done on bulk unsorted PBMCs, naive and antigen-experienced compartments could not be conclusively compared. Estimates of total diversity based on one million sequenced T cells were regarded as lower bounds and as underestimates. The long-lived group showed more naive CD4+ T cells, fewer expanded clones and increased TCR diversity than the aged group, suggesting age selection.

The 40 or so donors, aged roughly 6 to 95 years, were systemically healthy Caucasian individuals from Russia. Each donor gave ten milliliters of peripheral blood, collected into EDTA-treated Vacutainer tubes. Ficoll-Paque density-gradient centrifugation was used to isolate PBMCs, with at least 7 million obtained per sample. Trizol reagent was used to extract total RNA from PBMCs, with at least 5.5 micrograms per sample. For every donor, an aliquot of PBMCs went through flow cytometry to measure the percentages of naive CD45RAhigh/CD27high T cells. The CDR3 spans 14 residues, from the cysteine through the phenylalanine. The sequence is cut down to CDR3 DNA, 42 bases in frame from base 1. Looking up the germline V gene yields CDR1 ENHRY and CDR2 SYGVKD.

The TCR originated in a man aged 55 to 70 in good health. This chain joins TRBV10-3 to TRBJ2-4; 13 of the junction bases match TRBD2. The closer fit of TRBJ2-7 to the DNA end suggests the J call may be wrong. The specimen was blood. CDR3 protein: CAIRAGTSGIEQYF. Read as DNA, the sequence is TGTGCCATCCGTGCCGGGACTAGCGGGATCGAGCAGTACTTC.